A selection of T cell receptor beta chains follows, all from one sample in a study of graft-versus-host responses after intestinal transplantation. Assay: immunoSEQ multiplex PCR; the TCRdb copy retains only in-frame clones and omits some. Among 120,000 or so clones listed, 85% to 95% were seen once. Which antigens these TCRs recognize remains unknown. The material was unstimulated CD8+ T cells sorted from spleen or lymph node cells, obtained before intestinal transplant. Receptors were obtained from a human donor who received an intestinal transplant. CDR3s include the opening cysteine and the closing phenylalanine or tryptophan. D genes are given only for firm matches. A row's size may be missing; if present it is once, few, many or a size class.

d_gene	abundance	v_gene	j_gene	len	CDR3aa	CDR3nt
NA	NA	TRBV5-6	TRBJ1-4	13	CASSLSGGEKLFF	TGTGCCAGCAGCTTGTCAGGAGGTGAAAAACTGTTTTTT
TRBD1	once	TRBV28	TRBJ1-2	14	CASSLLGQFYGYTF	TGTGCCAGCAGTTTACTGGGACAGTTCTATGGCTACACCTTC
NA	NA	TRBV9	TRBJ2-1	13	CASSSREYGEQFF	TGTGCCAGCAGCTCTAGGGAGTATGGTGAGCAGTTCTTC
NA	NA	TRBV6-1	TRBJ2-7	13	CASSGLGHYEQYF	TGTGCCAGCAGTGGTCTGGGCCACTACGAGCAGTACTTC
TRBD1	NA	TRBV6-1	TRBJ1-3	14	CASSDDRGRNTIYF	TGTGCCAGCAGTGACGACAGGGGACGAAACACCATATATTTT
TRBD1	NA	TRBV30	TRBJ2-2	14	CAWEGQGNTGELFF	TGTGCCTGGGAGGGACAGGGTAACACCGGGGAGCTGTTTTTT
NA	NA	TRBV11-2	TRBJ2-5	17	CASSSQAAGYRQETQYF	TGTGCCAGCAGCTCCCAGGCAGCTGGCTATCGTCAAGAGACCCAGTACTTC
NA	NA	TRBV11-2	TRBJ2-4	14	CASSPIGDKNIQYF	TGTGCCAGCAGCCCCATCGGGGACAAAAACATTCAGTACTTC
NA	NA	TRBV7-3	TRBJ2-3	16	CASSLVGGGGADTQYF	TGTGCCAGCAGCCTGGTCGGGGGAGGCGGGGCAGATACGCAGTATTTT
TRBD2	NA	TRBV5-1	TRBJ2-5	15	CASSLGLAGGETQYF	TGCGCCAGCAGCTTGGGCCTAGCGGGAGGAGAGACCCAGTACTTC
NA	NA	TRBV9	TRBJ2-7	13	CASSVEGHNEQYF	TGTGCCAGCAGCGTAGAGGGACACAACGAGCAGTACTTC
NA	NA	TRBV4-2	TRBJ1-2	14	CASSPGTGNYGYTF	TGTGCCAGCAGCCCTGGGACCGGGAACTATGGCTACACCTTC
NA	NA	TRBV5-6	TRBJ2-1	12	CASRAAYNEQFF	TGTGCCAGCCGAGCCGCCTACAATGAGCAGTTCTTC
NA	NA	TRBV10-3	TRBJ1-2	13	CAITAAANYGYTF	TGTGCCATCACGGCCGCCGCTAACTATGGCTACACCTTC
TRBD2	NA	TRBV4-1	TRBJ2-7	17	CATSWGTSGRAGYEQYF	TGCGCCACCTCGTGGGGGACTAGCGGGAGGGCCGGATACGAGCAGTACTTC
TRBD1	NA	TRBV6-5	TRBJ1-2	15	CASSYSKGTVYGYTF	TGTGCCAGCAGTTACTCGAAGGGGACAGTCTATGGCTACACCTTC
TRBD1	NA	TRBV19	TRBJ2-7	13	CASAGTGFFEQYF	TGTGCCAGTGCCGGGACAGGGTTTTTCGAGCAGTACTTC
NA	NA	TRBV6-1	TRBJ2-1	13	CASSRYQGQEQFF	TGTGCCAGCAGTCGTTATCAGGGGCAAGAGCAGTTCTTC
NA	NA	TRBV5-1	TRBJ1-1	14	CASSLAPGNTEAFF	TGCGCCAGCAGCTTGGCTCCAGGGAACACTGAAGCTTTCTTT
TRBD2	NA	TRBV6-5	TRBJ2-3	15	CASSSVGGSSDTQYF	TGTGCCAGCAGTTCAGTGGGCGGGAGTTCAGATACGCAGTATTTT
TRBD1	NA	TRBV27	TRBJ2-7	14	CASSFAGGGYEQYF	TGTGCCAGCAGTTTTGCAGGGGGCGGGTACGAGCAGTACTTC
NA	NA	TRBV11-2	TRBJ2-1	17	CASSQGGLTGGPYEQFF	TGTGCCAGCAGCCAAGGGGGCCTGACGGGAGGGCCCTATGAGCAGTTCTTC
NA	NA	TRBV11-2	TRBJ2-1	16	CASSLDQYTVYNEQFF	TGTGCCAGCAGCTTAGATCAGTACACCGTGTACAATGAGCAGTTCTTC
TRBD1	NA	TRBV2	TRBJ1-1	14	CASRVRDRGREAFF	TGTGCCAGCAGAGTCCGAGACAGGGGGCGTGAAGCTTTCTTT
TRBD1	NA	TRBV6-5	TRBJ2-2	15	CASSQGAANTGELFF	TGTGCCAGCAGTCAGGGGGCAGCGAACACCGGGGAGCTGTTTTTT
NA	NA	TRBV13	TRBJ2-5	15	CASSARTEEASEQYF	TGTGCCAGCAGCGCCCGGACAGAGGAAGCATCTGAGCAGTACTTC
TRBD2	once	TRBV5-1	TRBJ2-3	16	CASSQRAGGSTDTQYF	TGCGCCAGCAGCCAGAGAGCGGGAGGGAGCACAGATACGCAGTATTTT
TRBD2	NA	TRBV15	TRBJ2-3	15	CATSWRGTSGSSQYF	TGTGCCACCAGCTGGCGCGGGACTAGCGGGAGTTCGCAGTATTTT
NA	NA	TRBV29-1	TRBJ2-7	14	CSVEGAGAGYEQYF	TGCAGCGTTGAAGGAGCAGGGGCGGGCTACGAGCAGTACTTC
NA	once	TRBV30	TRBJ1-3	14	CAWSGWGPGNTIYF	TGTGCCTGGAGCGGTTGGGGGCCCGGAAACACCATATATTTT
TRBD2	NA	TRBV27	TRBJ2-5	13	CASTASGQETQYF	TGTGCCAGCACGGCTAGCGGCCAAGAGACCCAGTACTTC
TRBD2	NA	TRBV4-1	TRBJ2-3	14	CASGEGAGTDTQYF	TGCGCCAGCGGGGAGGGAGCAGGAACAGATACGCAGTATTTT
NA	NA	TRBV9	TRBJ2-3	15	CASSSGANGADTQYF	TGTGCCAGCAGTTCAGGGGCCAACGGGGCAGATACGCAGTATTTT
NA	NA	TRBV19	TRBJ1-5	18	CASSIDKIPGLFNQPQHF	TGTGCCAGTAGTATAGACAAGATACCGGGACTCTTCAATCAGCCCCAGCATTTT
NA	NA	TRBV2	TRBJ2-3	14	CAGKQGPTADTQYF	TGTGCCGGGAAACAGGGACCGACAGCAGATACGCAGTATTTT
NA	NA	TRBV6-1	TRBJ2-1	16	CASSARLADPLNEQFF	TGTGCCAGCAGTGCCCGACTGGCCGACCCCCTCAATGAGCAGTTCTTC
TRBD2	NA	TRBV29-1	TRBJ2-1	14	CSVRGSGSSNEQFF	TGCAGCGTTAGGGGTAGCGGGAGCTCCAATGAGCAGTTCTTC
NA	NA	TRBV28	TRBJ1-1	19	CASSQPIHRVSRTNTEAFF	TGTGCCAGCAGTCAACCCATCCACAGGGTGTCGCGTACGAACACTGAAGCTTTCTTT
TRBD2	NA	TRBV7-8	TRBJ2-1	14	CASNLAGAYDEQFF	TGTGCCAGCAACCTAGCGGGAGCTTATGATGAGCAGTTCTTC
TRBD2	NA	TRBV19	TRBJ2-1	17	CASSSGTSGGSYNEQFF	TGTGCCAGTAGTAGTGGGACTAGCGGAGGCTCCTACAATGAGCAGTTCTTC